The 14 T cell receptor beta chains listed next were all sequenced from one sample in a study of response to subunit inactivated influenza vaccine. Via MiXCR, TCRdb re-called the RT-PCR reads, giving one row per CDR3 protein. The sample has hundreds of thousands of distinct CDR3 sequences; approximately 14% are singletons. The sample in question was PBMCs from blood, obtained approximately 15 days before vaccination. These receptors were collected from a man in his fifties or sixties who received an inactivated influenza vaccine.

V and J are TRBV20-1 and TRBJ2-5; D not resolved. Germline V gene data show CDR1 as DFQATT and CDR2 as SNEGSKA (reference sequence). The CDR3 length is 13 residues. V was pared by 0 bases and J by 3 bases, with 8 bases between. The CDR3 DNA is TGCAGTGCTAGAGACCTTGGAGAAGAGACCCAGTACTTC. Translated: CSARDLGEETQYF.

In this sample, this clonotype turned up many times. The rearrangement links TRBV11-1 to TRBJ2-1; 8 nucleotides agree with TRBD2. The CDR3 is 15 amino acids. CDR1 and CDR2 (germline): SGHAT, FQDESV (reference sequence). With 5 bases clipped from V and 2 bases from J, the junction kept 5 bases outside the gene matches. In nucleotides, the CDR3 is TGTGCCAGCAGCGCCTCGACTAGCGCCTACAATGAGCAGTTCTTC. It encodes CASSASTSAYNEQFF.

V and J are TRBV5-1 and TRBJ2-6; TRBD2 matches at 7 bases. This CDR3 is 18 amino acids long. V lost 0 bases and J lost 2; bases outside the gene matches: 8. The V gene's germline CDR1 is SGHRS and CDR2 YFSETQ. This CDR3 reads CASSLVVGGGTGANVLTF. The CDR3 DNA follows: TGCGCCAGCAGCTTGGTCGTTGGGGGAGGGACTGGGGCCAACGTCCTGACTTTC.

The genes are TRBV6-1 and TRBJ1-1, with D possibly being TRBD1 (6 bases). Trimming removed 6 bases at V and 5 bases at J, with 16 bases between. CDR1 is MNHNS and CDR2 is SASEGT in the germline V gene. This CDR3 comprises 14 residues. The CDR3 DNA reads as TGTGCCAGCAGCCCGATAGTCAGGGGAACTGAAGCTTTCTTT. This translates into CASSPIVRGTEAFF.

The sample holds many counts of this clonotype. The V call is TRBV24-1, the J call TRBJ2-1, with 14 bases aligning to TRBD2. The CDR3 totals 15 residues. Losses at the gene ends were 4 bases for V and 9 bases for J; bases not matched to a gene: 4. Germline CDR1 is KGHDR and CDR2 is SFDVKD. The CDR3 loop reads CATSDGLAGGAEQFF. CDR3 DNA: TGTGCCACCAGTGACGGACTAGCGGGAGGAGCTGAGCAGTTCTTC.

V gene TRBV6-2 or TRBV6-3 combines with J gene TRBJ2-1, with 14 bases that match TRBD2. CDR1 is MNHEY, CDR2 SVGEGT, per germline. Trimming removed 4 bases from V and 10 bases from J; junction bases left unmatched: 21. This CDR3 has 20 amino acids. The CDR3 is CASSSSGLAGVRGVLKEQFF. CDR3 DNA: TGTGCCAGCAGTTCCTCGGGACTAGCGGGAGTTCGGGGGGTTCTAAAGGAGCAGTTCTTC.

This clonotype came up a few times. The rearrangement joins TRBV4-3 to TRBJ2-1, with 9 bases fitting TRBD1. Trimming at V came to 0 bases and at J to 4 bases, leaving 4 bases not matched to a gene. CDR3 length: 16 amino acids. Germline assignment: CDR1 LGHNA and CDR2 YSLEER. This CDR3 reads CASSQEGTGFYNEQFF. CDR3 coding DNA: TGCGCCAGCAGCCAAGAGGGGACAGGGTTTTACAATGAGCAGTTCTTC.

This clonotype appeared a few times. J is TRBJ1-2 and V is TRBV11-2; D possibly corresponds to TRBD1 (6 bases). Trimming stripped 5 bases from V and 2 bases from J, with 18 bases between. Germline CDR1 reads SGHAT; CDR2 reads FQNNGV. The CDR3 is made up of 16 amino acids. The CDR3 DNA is TGTGCCAGCAGCCCACTTTCGTGGGGGGCGAACTATGGCTACACCTTC. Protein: CASSPLSWGANYGYTF.

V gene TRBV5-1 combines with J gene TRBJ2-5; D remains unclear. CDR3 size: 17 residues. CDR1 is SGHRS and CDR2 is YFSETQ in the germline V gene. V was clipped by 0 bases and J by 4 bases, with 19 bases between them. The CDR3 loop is CASSLGGGRVKGETQYF. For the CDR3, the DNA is TGCGCCAGCAGCTTGGGTGGTGGTCGTGTAAAGGGAGAGACCCAGTACTTC.

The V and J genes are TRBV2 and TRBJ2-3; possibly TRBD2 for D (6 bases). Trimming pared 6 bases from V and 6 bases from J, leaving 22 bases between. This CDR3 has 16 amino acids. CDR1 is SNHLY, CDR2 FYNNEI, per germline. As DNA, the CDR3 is TGTGCCAGCAGCCCAAACGGGGGAGCGCCCGGGGATACGCAGTATTTT. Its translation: CASSPNGGAPGDTQYF.

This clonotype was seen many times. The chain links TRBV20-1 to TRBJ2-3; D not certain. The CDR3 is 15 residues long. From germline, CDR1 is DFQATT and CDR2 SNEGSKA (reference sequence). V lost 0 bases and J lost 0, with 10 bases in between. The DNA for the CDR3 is TGCAGTGCTAGAGATCTAAGTCATAGCACAGATACGCAGTATTTT. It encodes CSARDLSHSTDTQYF.

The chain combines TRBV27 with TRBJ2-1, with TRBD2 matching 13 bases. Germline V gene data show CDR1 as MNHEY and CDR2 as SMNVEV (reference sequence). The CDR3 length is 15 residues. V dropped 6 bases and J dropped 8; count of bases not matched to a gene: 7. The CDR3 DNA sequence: TGTGCCAGCAGGGAACTAGCGGGGGGGTCCTATGAGCAGTTCTTC. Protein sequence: CASRELAGGSYEQFF.

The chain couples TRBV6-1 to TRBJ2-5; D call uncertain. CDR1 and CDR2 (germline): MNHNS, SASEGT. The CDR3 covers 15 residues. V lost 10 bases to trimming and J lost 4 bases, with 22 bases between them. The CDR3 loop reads CAIQKGSFRRETQYF. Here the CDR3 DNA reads TGTGCCATCCAGAAGGGATCCTTCCGGCGAGAGACCCAGTACTTC.

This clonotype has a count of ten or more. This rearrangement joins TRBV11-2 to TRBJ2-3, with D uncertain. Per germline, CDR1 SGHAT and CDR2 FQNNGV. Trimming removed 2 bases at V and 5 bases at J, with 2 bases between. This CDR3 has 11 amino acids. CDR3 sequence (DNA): TGTGCCAGCAGCTTACAAGATACGCAGTATTTT. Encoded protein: CASSLQDTQYF.